This T cell receptor (beta chain) was identified during a study of graft-versus-host responses after intestinal transplantation. Study-wide background: Isolated intestinal, liver-intestinal, or multivisceral transplants had been given to the recipients. Recipients uniformly received anti-thymocyte globulin induction, followed by tacrolimus and steroids for roughly 3 years.

Comments on this clone: Its antigen is still unknown.

The CDR3 is made up of 16 amino acids. Germline CDR1 and CDR2: SGDLS and YYNGEE. Germline trimming cut 3 bases from V and 7 bases from J; bases unmatched to any gene: 9. Data came from immunoSEQ multiplex PCR; TCRdb stores just in-frame clones and leaves some out. The sample holds fewer than 110,000 clones, more than 85% seen once. This rearrangement joins TRBV9 to TRBJ2-2; 10 nucleotides agree with TRBD2. This receptor was taken from a human donor who received an intestinal transplant. The specimen comprised unstimulated CD8+ T cells sorted from spleen or lymph node cells, sampled before intestinal transplant. The CDR3 loop is CASSASGGQGGGELFF. The CDR3 bases are TGTGCCAGCAGCGCTAGCGGGGGACAAGGAGGCGGGGAGCTGTTTTTT.